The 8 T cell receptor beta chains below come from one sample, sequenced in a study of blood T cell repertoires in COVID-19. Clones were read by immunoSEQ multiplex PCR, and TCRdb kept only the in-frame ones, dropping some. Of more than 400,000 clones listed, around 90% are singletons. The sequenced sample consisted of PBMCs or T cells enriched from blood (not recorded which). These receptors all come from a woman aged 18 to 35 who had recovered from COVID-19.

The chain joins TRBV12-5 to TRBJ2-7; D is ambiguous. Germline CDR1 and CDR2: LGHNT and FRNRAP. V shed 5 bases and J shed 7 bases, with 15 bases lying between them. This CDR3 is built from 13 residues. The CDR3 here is CASGPREYCEQYF. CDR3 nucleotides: TGTGCTAGTGGTCCGAGAGAGTACTGTGAGCAGTACTTC.

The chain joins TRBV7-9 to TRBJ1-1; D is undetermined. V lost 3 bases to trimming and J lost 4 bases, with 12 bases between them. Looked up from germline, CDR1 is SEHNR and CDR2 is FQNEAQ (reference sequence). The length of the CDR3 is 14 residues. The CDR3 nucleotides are TGTGCCAGCAGCTTGAGCCCCCCGGGCACTGAAGCTTTCTTT. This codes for CASSLSPPGTEAFF.

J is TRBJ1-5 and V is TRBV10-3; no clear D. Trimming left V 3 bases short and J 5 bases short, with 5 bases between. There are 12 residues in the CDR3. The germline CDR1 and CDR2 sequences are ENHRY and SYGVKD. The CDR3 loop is CAISDPYQPQHF. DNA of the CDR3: TGTGCCATCAGTGACCCTTATCAGCCCCAGCATTTT.

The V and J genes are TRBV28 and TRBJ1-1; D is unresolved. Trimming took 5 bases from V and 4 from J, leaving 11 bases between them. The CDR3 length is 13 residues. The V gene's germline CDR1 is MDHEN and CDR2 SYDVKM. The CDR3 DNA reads TGTGCCAGCAGTGAGACTACCCTCACTGAAGCTTTCTTT. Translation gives CASSETTLTEAFF.

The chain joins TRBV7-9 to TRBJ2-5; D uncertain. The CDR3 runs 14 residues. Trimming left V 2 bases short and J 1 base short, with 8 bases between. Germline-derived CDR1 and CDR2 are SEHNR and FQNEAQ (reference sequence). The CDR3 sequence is CASSLPQSQETQYF. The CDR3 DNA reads TGTGCCAGCAGCTTACCCCAATCCCAAGAGACCCAGTACTTC.

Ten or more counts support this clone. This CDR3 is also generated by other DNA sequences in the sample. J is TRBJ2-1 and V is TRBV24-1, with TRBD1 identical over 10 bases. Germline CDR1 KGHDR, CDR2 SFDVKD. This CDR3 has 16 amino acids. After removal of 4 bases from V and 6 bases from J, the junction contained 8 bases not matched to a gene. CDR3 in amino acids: CATSESGTGDSNEQFF. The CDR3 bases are TGTGCCACCAGTGAATCCGGGACAGGGGACAGCAATGAGCAGTTCTTC.

Here the CDR3 DNA reads TGTGCCAGCAGTTACCAGGAGGGGCGACTGAACACTGAAGCTTTCTTT. Amino acid sequence: CASSYQEGRLNTEAFF. This sequence joins TRBV6-2 or TRBV6-3 and TRBJ1-1; tentatively, D is TRBD1 (5 bases). V lost 2 bases and J lost 0, with 13 bases in between. The CDR3 has 16 amino acids. CDR1 and CDR2 (germline): MNHEY, SVGEGT.

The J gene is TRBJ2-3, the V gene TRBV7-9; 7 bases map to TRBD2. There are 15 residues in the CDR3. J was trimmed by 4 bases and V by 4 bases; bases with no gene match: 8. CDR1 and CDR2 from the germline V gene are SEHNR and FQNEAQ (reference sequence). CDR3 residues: CASSSERELPDTQYF. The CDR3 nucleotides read TGTGCCAGCAGCTCGGAGCGGGAACTCCCAGATACGCAGTATTTT.